This T cell receptor (beta chain) was documented in a study of cytomegalovirus exposure and HLA in healthy donors. The CDR3 runs 16 residues. Trimming removed 0 bases from V and 9 bases from J, with 20 bases in between. Germline CDR1 reads SGHRS; CDR2 reads YFSETQ. Both 60 Vbeta primers and 13 Jbeta primers went into the PCR. Repertoires were generated with immunoSEQ multiplex PCR, while TCRdb's copy carries only in-frame clones and drops some. The table records 150,000 to 200,000 clones, around 80% of them present only once. The sequence was collected from a young man in good health and CMV-seronegative. V and J are TRBV5-1 and TRBJ2-3, with D uncertain. Specimen: PBMCs. In DNA, the CDR3 is TGCGCCAGCAGCTTGGGGGCCCTCGAGTCCCCCCCAACGCAGTATTTT. Encoded protein: CASSLGALESPPTQYF.